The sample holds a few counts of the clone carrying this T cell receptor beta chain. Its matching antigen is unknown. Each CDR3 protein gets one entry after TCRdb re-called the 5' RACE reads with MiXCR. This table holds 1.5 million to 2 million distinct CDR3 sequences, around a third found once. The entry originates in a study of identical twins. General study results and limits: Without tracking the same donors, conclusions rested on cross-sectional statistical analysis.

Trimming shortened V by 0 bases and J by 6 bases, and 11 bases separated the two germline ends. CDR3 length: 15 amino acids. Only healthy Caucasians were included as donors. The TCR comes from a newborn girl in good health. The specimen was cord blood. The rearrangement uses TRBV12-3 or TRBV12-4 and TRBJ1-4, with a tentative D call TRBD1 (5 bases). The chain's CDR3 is CASSLATAAYEKLFF. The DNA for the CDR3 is TGTGCCAGCAGTTTAGCGACAGCCGCCTATGAAAAACTGTTTTTT.